This T cell receptor beta chain comes out of a study of blood T cells in healthy people across ages (dated by TCRdb to between 2014 and 2017). Background on the whole study: In model experiments, template switching captured roughly one uniquely barcoded TCR beta cDNA molecule for every two T cells. For two donors (one aged 18 to 30 and one aged 80 or older), the study analyzed two additional independent replicas of 1 million unique cDNA reads from the same blood draw. To avoid experimental bias, donors of different ages were randomly spread across the sequencing lanes. The study measured age-related changes in TCR beta repertoire diversity using deep sequencing normalized with unique cDNA molecular identifiers. Donors were grouped into four age groups: young (average about 15 years), middle-aged (roughly 40), aged (roughly 67) and long-lived (about 82). The paper as a whole reports these results and caveats: Total diversity estimates from one million sequenced T cells were considered lower bounds and underestimates. Compared with the aged group, more naive CD4+ T cells, fewer expanded clones and increased TCR diversity were shown by the long-lived group, suggesting age selection. There was a strong correlation between observed TCR beta diversity and the percentage of naive T cells measured by flow cytometry. As age increased, observed TCR beta diversity per million T cells dropped in a roughly linear way, and a significant reduction was already evident by age 40. Bulk unsorted PBMC profiling prevented conclusive comparison of naive and antigen-experienced compartments. Donor CMV infection status was unknown, potentially confounding age-related changes in expanded clonotypes.

The receptor library was made with 5' RACE. Reads for this sample came from an Illumina HiSeq 2500. A second about 7 to 12 cycle PCR used a sample-barcoded 5' primer and a J-beta primer mix. A template-switch 5' adaptor carrying 12 random nucleotides introduced a unique molecular identifier onto each TCR beta cDNA molecule. At least 2.5 million CDR3-containing paired-end reads were obtained from each sample. First-strand cDNA synthesis was performed from all RNA using the Mint cDNA synthesis kit, with priming by a TRBC-specific oligonucleotide. Following uracil-DNA glycosylase treatment, all cDNA underwent a first 18-cycle PCR with the universal primers M1SS and BC2_uni_R. In the source study's methods: For normalization, 1 million high-quality reads, each with a distinct molecular identifier, were randomly selected from each sample. Instead of being binned into consensus sequences, reads with shared molecular identifiers were discarded. MiTCR, run with a Q25 quality threshold and the strictest error-elimination algorithm, handled CDR3 identification, clonotype clustering and error correction. Lower-bound total TCR beta diversity was estimated with a nonparametric unseen species model using Euler transformation. The public reads were reprocessed in TCRdb via fastp at Q25 and MiXCR, keeping in-frame beta chains. Every distinct CDR3 protein forms one entry, paired with its most common genes and DNA. For this entry, the V and J calls and clone size follow TCRdb and not the study's own pipeline. For this sample the table gives about 640,000 distinct CDR3 sequences, of which about 30% were detected only once. The top ten hold 15% to 19% of the sample.

This clonotype has a count of ten or more. This receptor's antigen is unknown. There are no base qualities to consult, and no much larger clone falls within one base. From the cysteine through the phenylalanine, the CDR3 covers 15 amino acids. Only the CDR3 DNA is retained, 45 bases long and in frame from the first base. For CDR1 and CDR2, the germline V gene lists SGHRS and YFSETQ. V loses 4 bases of germline sequence and J loses 3 bases, and the interval between the two ends is 14 bases. Systemically healthy Caucasian individuals from Russia, some 36 in total and aged roughly 6 to 100 years, were included as donors. Ten milliliters of peripheral blood were drawn from each donor into EDTA-treated Vacutainer tubes. Ficoll-Paque density-gradient centrifugation was used to isolate PBMCs, with at least 6 million obtained per sample. Trizol reagent was used to extract total RNA from the PBMCs, yielding at least 5 micrograms per sample. For every donor, an aliquot of PBMCs went through flow cytometry to measure the percentages of naive CD45RAhigh/CD27high T cells.

The specimen sequenced was blood. The chain employs TRBV5-1 and TRBJ1-5; D gene: possibly TRBD1, on 6 matching bases. This receptor was taken from an elderly woman in good health. The CDR3 protein is CASSPTTGNNQPQHF. The nucleotide sequence reads TGCGCCAGCAGCCCCACCACAGGGAACAATCAGCCCCAGCATTTT.